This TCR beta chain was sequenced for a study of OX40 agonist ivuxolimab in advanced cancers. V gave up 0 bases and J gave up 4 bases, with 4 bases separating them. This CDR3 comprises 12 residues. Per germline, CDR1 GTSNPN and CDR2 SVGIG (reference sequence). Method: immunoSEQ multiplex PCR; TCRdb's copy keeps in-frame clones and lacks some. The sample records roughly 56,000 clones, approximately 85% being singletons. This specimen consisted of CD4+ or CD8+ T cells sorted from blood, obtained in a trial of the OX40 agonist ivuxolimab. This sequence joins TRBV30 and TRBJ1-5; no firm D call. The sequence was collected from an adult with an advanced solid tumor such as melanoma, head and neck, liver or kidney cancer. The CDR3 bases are TGTGCCTGGAGTGTACAAAATCAGCCCCAGCATTTT. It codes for CAWSVQNQPQHF.